What follows are 22 T cell receptor beta chains derived from one specimen sequenced in a study of cytomegalovirus exposure and HLA in healthy donors. 60 Vbeta and 13 Jbeta primers were used in PCR. TCRdb keeps only in-frame clones here, not all; method: immunoSEQ multiplex PCR. The sample holds 95,000 to 150,000 clones, around 66% seen once. The source material was PBMCs. The source is a woman aged 40 to 49 in good health and CMV-seropositive.

V and J are TRBV13 and TRBJ2-5; 8 bases are shared with TRBD2. The CDR3 covers 14 residues. V lost 4 bases to trimming and J lost 5 bases; unmatched junction nucleotides: 6. Germline lookup yields CDR1 PRHDT and CDR2 FYEKMQ (reference sequence). DNA for the CDR3: TGTGCCAGCAGCTCACCGGGGGGGCGTGAGACCCAGTACTTC. Its protein is CASSSPGGRETQYF.

In its sample, this clone was seen a few times. This chain links TRBV4-1 with TRBJ1-3, with TRBD1 matching 8 bases. CDR1 and CDR2 (germline): MGHRA, YSYEKL. The CDR3 runs to 17 residues. With 0 bases clipped from V and 1 base from J, the junction kept 5 bases outside the gene matches. CDR3 nucleotides: TGCGCCAGCAGCCAAGACCGACAGGGGATTTCTGGAAACACCATATATTTT. Its protein product is CASSQDRQGISGNTIYF.

The V call is TRBV28, the J call TRBJ2-1; D not certain. CDR1 and CDR2 from the germline V gene are MDHEN and SYDVKM. The CDR3 runs to 13 residues. V lost 8 bases, J lost 6 bases, and 14 bases lay in between. This CDR3 is CASDIGPPNEQFF. The CDR3 nucleotides read TGTGCCAGCGACATTGGGCCCCCCAATGAGCAGTTCTTC.

The chain links TRBV2 to TRBJ1-5, with D unresolved. V was clipped by 3 bases and J by 4 bases, with 10 bases between them. This CDR3 has 14 residues. CDR1 is SNHLY and CDR2 is FYNNEI in the germline V gene. The CDR3 DNA follows: TGTGCCAGCAGTGAGATCGGGGTGAATCAGCCCCAGCATTTT. It is translated as CASSEIGVNQPQHF. The entire variable domain, with the rest obtained from reference TRBV2 and TRBJ1-5, is as follows: EPEVTQTPSHQVTQMGQEVILRCVPISNHLYFYWYRQILGQKVEFLVSFYNNEISEKSEIFDDQFSVERPDGSNFTLKIRSTKLEDSAMYFCASSEIGVNQPQHFGDGTRLSIL.

The chain joins TRBV30 to TRBJ1-1, with D perhaps matching TRBD1 (6 bases). CDR1 is GTSNPN and CDR2 is SVGIG in the germline V gene (reference sequence). The ends were cut back, 5 bases at V and 3 bases at J, with 13 bases in the middle. This CDR3 has 13 residues. CDR3 nucleotide sequence: TGTGCCTGGGGTACAGGGAGGGACACTGAAGCTTTCTTT. Encoded protein: CAWGTGRDTEAFF.

The chain employs TRBV7-9 and TRBJ2-5; D unclear. CDR3 size: 13 residues. CDR1 is SEHNR and CDR2 is FQNEAQ in the germline V gene (reference sequence). V dropped 3 bases and J dropped 5 bases, with 10 bases sitting between them. The CDR3 DNA is TGTGCCAGCAGCTTTCCAGGTTGGGAGACCCAGTACTTC. This sequence encodes CASSFPGWETQYF.

The chain uses TRBV6-6 and TRBJ2-6; D might be TRBD1 (5 bases). V gave up 8 bases and J gave up 6 bases, with 20 bases separating them. Germline loops: CDR1 MNHNY, CDR2 SVGAGI (reference sequence). There are 16 residues in the CDR3. CDR3 sequence: CASQPDSAREANVLTF. The CDR3 DNA sequence: TGTGCCAGCCAGCCTGACAGTGCCCGTGAGGCCAACGTCCTGACTTTC.

V is TRBV27 and J is TRBJ1-5, with D possibly matching TRBD1 (5 bases). In germline, CDR1 is MNHEY, CDR2 SMNVEV (reference sequence). V was pared by 2 bases and J by 2 bases, with 10 bases between. The CDR3 loop spans 15 amino acids. The CDR3 DNA sequence: TGTGCCAGCAGTTTAGGGGGGTCTGGCAATCAGCCCCAGCATTTT. It yields the protein CASSLGGSGNQPQHF.

This chain joins TRBV27 and TRBJ2-1; D gene uncertain. The CDR3 length is 16 residues. CDR1 is MNHEY and CDR2 is SMNVEV in the germline V gene (reference sequence). Trimming pared 2 bases from V and 3 bases from J, leaving 14 bases between. In nucleotides, the CDR3 is TGTGCCAGCAGTTTACCCAGTTTAAGAAACTACAATGAGCAGTTCTTC. Translating it yields CASSLPSLRNYNEQFF.

The chain combines TRBV5-1 with TRBJ2-3; 7 nucleotides align to TRBD2. The CDR3 has 17 amino acids. Germline V CDR1 and CDR2: SGHRS, YFSETQ. V shed 1 base, J shed 1 base, and the junction held 9 bases outside the gene matches. The CDR3 nucleotides are TGCGCCAGCAGCTTGCGAGGTGTAGCGGGTCGCACAGATACGCAGTATTTT. The encoded protein is CASSLRGVAGRTDTQYF.

The chain links TRBV7-9 to TRBJ2-1, with 7 bases identical to TRBD2. Germline-derived CDR1 and CDR2 are SEHNR and FQNEAQ (reference sequence). There are 15 residues in the CDR3. J lost 7 bases, V lost 4 bases, and 10 bases had no gene match. The CDR3 loop is CASSSGLGGMNEQFF. Here the CDR3 DNA reads TGTGCCAGCAGCTCCGGACTAGGCGGCATGAATGAGCAGTTCTTC.

Note on this clone: At one end, the junction sequence differs from germline, possibly due to a read error. The gene calls are TRBV7-7 and TRBJ2-2; possibly TRBD2 for D (6 bases). This CDR3 is 17 amino acids long. Per the germline V gene, CDR1 is SSHAT and CDR2 is FNYEAQ (reference sequence). The CDR3 DNA reads as TGTGCTAGCAGCATCTCAGGGACTTTCCAGAACACCGGGGAGCTGTTTTTT. This gives the protein CASSISGTFQNTGELFF.

V is TRBV18 and J is TRBJ2-7; 9 nucleotides line up with TRBD1. This CDR3 is built from 13 residues. CDR1 and CDR2 (germline): KGHSH, LQKENI. The J segment lost 10 bases and the V segment lost 0 bases, leaving 4 bases of the junction unmatched. The CDR3 DNA sequence: TGTGCCAGCTCACCACCGGGGGACAGGGACCAGTACTTC. It codes for CASSPPGDRDQYF.

This clone showed up just a few times. The rearrangement uses TRBV5-1 and TRBJ2-3; 12 bases fit TRBD2. Germline loops: CDR1 SGHRS, CDR2 YFSETQ. V shed 5 bases, J shed 4 bases, and the junction held 14 bases outside the gene matches. This CDR3 comprises 18 residues. The CDR3 protein is CASRLGGGLAGGPDTQYF. For the CDR3, the DNA is TGCGCCAGCAGGCTTGGCGGGGGTCTAGCGGGAGGGCCAGATACGCAGTATTTT.

The chain carries TRBV27 and TRBJ1-6, with D unresolved. The CDR3 has 16 amino acids. The germline V gene has CDR1 MNHEY and CDR2 SMNVEV (reference sequence). Trimming shortened V by 0 bases and J by 8 bases, and 14 bases separated the two germline ends. The CDR3 nucleotides read TGTGCCAGCAGTTTATCGTTCCCGGGAAGGGATTCACCCCTCCACTTT. This sequence encodes CASSLSFPGRDSPLHF.

CDR3 sequence (DNA): TGTGCCAGCAGTTATACGGGACAGATAGGCGGGGAGCTGTTTTTT. It translates to CASSYTGQIGGELFF. This chain connects TRBV6-6 to TRBJ2-2, with 7 nucleotides matching TRBD1. Trimming cost V 3 bases and J 7 bases; bases outside gene matches: 8. The V gene's germline CDR1 is MNHNY and CDR2 SVGAGI (reference sequence). This CDR3 spans 15 amino acids.

The V gene is TRBV27, the J gene TRBJ2-5; D ambiguous. The CDR3 contains 13 residues. The V end lost 1 base, the J end lost 2 bases, and 5 bases lay between the germline ends. Per germline, CDR1 MNHEY and CDR2 SMNVEV (reference sequence). CDR3 sequence (DNA): TGTGCCAGCAGTTTATGGGCTCAAGAGACCCAGTACTTC. This codes for CASSLWAQETQYF.

V gene TRBV9 combines with J gene TRBJ2-7; D gene unclear. This CDR3 comprises 15 residues. V was cut by 2 bases and J by 7 bases, with 19 bases left in between. Per the germline V gene, CDR1 is SGDLS and CDR2 is YYNGEE. DNA for the CDR3: TGTGCCAGCAGCGTCGCATCTGACGGATCCAGGGAGCAGTACTTC. This translates into CASSVASDGSREQYF.

The chain carries TRBV7-9 and TRBJ1-1, with TRBD1 matching over 8 bases. The CDR3 has 16 amino acids. V was clipped by 5 bases and J by 6 bases; unmatched bases: 14. CDR1 SEHNR and CDR2 FQNEAQ come from the germline V gene (reference sequence). The CDR3 DNA is TGTGCCAGCAGCCGAGGGACCGACAGGGGTTTCCCTGAAGCTTTCTTT. Amino acid sequence: CASSRGTDRGFPEAFF. The variable domain in full, completed from reference TRBV7-9 and TRBJ1-1, reads DTGVSQNPRHKITKRGQNVTFRCDPISEHNRLYWYRQTLGQGPEFLTYFQNEAQLEKSRLLSDRFSAERPKGSFSTLEIQRTEQGDSAMYLCASSRGTDRGFPEAFFGQGTRLTVV.

This chain links TRBV5-1 with TRBJ2-3, with D possibly being TRBD2 (6 bases). This CDR3 has 13 residues. Per the germline V gene, CDR1 is SGHRS and CDR2 is YFSETQ. Trimming took off 8 bases at V and 4 bases at J, with 14 bases between the two ends. CDR3 sequence: CASTRETPDTQYF. The CDR3 nucleotides read TGCGCCAGTACCCGGGAGACCCCAGATACGCAGTATTTT.

This chain links TRBV27 with TRBJ1-1; 9 nucleotides agree with TRBD1. CDR1 is MNHEY and CDR2 is SMNVEV in the germline V gene (reference sequence). This CDR3 region has 19 residues. Germline trimming cut 11 bases from V and 0 bases from J; bases unmatched to any gene: 22. This CDR3 reads CADRSNGTGTMEMNTEAFF. In DNA form, the CDR3 reads TGTGCCGACCGGTCGAACGGGACAGGGACTATGGAAATGAACACTGAAGCTTTCTTT.

V usage is TRBV6-5 and J usage is TRBJ1-1, with 9 positions matching TRBD1. The CDR3 is made up of 14 amino acids. Trimming at V came to 5 bases and at J to 4 bases, leaving 5 bases not matched to a gene. CDR1 is MNHEY and CDR2 is SVGAGI in the germline V gene. This CDR3 reads CASSRQGGGTEAFF. CDR3 DNA: TGTGCCAGCAGTAGACAGGGGGGGGGCACTGAAGCTTTCTTT.